The 23 T cell receptor beta chains reported below all come from one sample, sequenced in a study of long-term antiretroviral therapy in people with HIV. Sequencing used immunoSEQ v3.0 at survey level. The table came from immunoSEQ multiplex PCR; TCRdb's copy has only in-frame clones and leaves some out. The data contain over 30,000 clones, roughly 87% of them seen just once; the ten biggest clones take up approximately 6.2%. Sequences were derived from unsorted PBMCs, sampled 0.6 years after starting antiretroviral therapy. The origin of the receptors is a man younger than 30 with HIV.

This clone was picked up a small number of times. The V gene is TRBV5-1, the J gene TRBJ2-7, with 11 bases that match TRBD2. Germline V gene lookup returns CDR1 SGHRS and CDR2 YFSETQ. J lost 3 bases, V lost 5 bases, and 7 bases had no gene match. The length of the CDR3 is 15 residues. DNA for the CDR3: TGCGCCAGCAGTGAGGCTAGCGGGAGGAACTACGAGCAGTACTTC. Protein: CASSEASGRNYEQYF.

This rearrangement joins TRBV29-1 to TRBJ2-5; the match to TRBD1 covers 11 bases. Germline assignment: CDR1 SQVTM and CDR2 ANQGSEA. V shed 0 bases, J shed 4 bases, and the junction held 4 bases outside the gene matches. This CDR3 contains 15 residues. The CDR3 is CSVEEDRGRSETQYF. As DNA, the CDR3 is TGCAGCGTTGAAGAGGACAGGGGGCGTTCAGAGACCCAGTACTTC.

V gene TRBV29-1 combines with J gene TRBJ1-1; D perhaps matches TRBD1 (6 bases). This CDR3 spans 14 amino acids. Germline V CDR1 and CDR2: SQVTM, ANQGSEA. V lost 6 bases, J lost 5 bases, and 19 bases lay in between. Here the CDR3 reads CSVNPSTGGTEAFF. Written as DNA, the CDR3 is TGCAGCGTGAACCCGTCGACAGGAGGGACTGAAGCTTTCTTT.

The chain has TRBV4-1 and TRBJ2-7, with 8 bases fitting TRBD1. The germline CDR1 and CDR2 sequences are MGHRA and YSYEKL. This CDR3 region has 16 residues. Trimming removed 2 bases from V and 2 bases from J; junction bases left unmatched: 8. The CDR3 spells CASSQSVGQGTYEQYF. The CDR3 region has the DNA TGCGCCAGCAGCCAATCCGTCGGACAGGGAACCTACGAGCAGTACTTC.

This rearrangement joins TRBV27 to TRBJ2-7; 14 bases match TRBD2. Germline CDR1 MNHEY, CDR2 SMNVEV (reference sequence). This CDR3 has 19 residues. After removal of 5 bases from V and 2 bases from J, the junction contained 14 bases not matched to a gene. The CDR3 sequence: CASSAFTTSGRANPYEQYF. In nucleotides, the CDR3 is TGTGCCAGCAGTGCATTTACGACTAGCGGGAGGGCAAACCCCTACGAGCAGTACTTC.

The chain is built from TRBV2 and TRBJ2-7; D is possibly TRBD1 (6 bases). The length of the CDR3 is 11 residues. Germline CDR1 SNHLY, CDR2 FYNNEI. The ends were cut back, 10 bases at V and 4 bases at J, with 11 bases in the middle. CDR3: CATSRGYEQYF. The CDR3 DNA follows: TGTGCCACCTCTAGGGGGTACGAGCAGTACTTC.

The chain employs TRBV27 and TRBJ2-5; D is unresolved. The V and J ends lost 4 bases and 2 bases respectively, with 14 bases between them. This CDR3 contains 15 residues. The germline gives CDR1 MNHEY, CDR2 SMNVEV (reference sequence). CDR3 in DNA: TGTGCCAGCAGTTCCGTGCTCGAGTCTCAAGAGACCCAGTACTTC. This sequence encodes CASSSVLESQETQYF.

Only a few counts were recorded for this clone. The chain joins TRBV7-9 to TRBJ2-3; 9 nucleotides agree with TRBD1. The CDR3 is made up of 15 amino acids. Germline values: CDR1 SEHNR, CDR2 FQNEAQ (reference sequence). V trimming: 7 bases; J trimming: 4 bases; junction bases outside the gene matches: 9. The CDR3 protein is CASNDNRGPADTQYF. CDR3 nucleotide sequence: TGTGCCAGCAACGACAACAGGGGGCCGGCAGATACGCAGTATTTT.

The J gene is TRBJ1-2, the V gene TRBV19; D is unclear. V was shortened by 5 bases and J by 0 bases, with 10 bases between the two germline ends. Germline V gene data show CDR1 as LNHDA and CDR2 as SQIVND (reference sequence). The CDR3 has 14 residues. The DNA of the CDR3 is TGTGCCAGTAGTGGTGTGGAGGCTAACTATGGCTACACCTTC. This codes for CASSGVEANYGYTF.

This chain connects TRBV28 to TRBJ1-5, with D unresolved. V dropped 6 bases and J dropped 0 bases, with 15 bases sitting between them. Germline assignment: CDR1 MDHEN and CDR2 SYDVKM. This CDR3 has 16 amino acids. CDR3 loop: CASSLTGVYSNQPQHF. The CDR3 region has the DNA TGTGCCAGCAGCCTCACGGGAGTTTATAGCAATCAGCCCCAGCATTTT.

The chain carries TRBV25-1 and TRBJ1-1, with 11 bases fitting TRBD1. The junction had 6 bases not matched to a gene; V was cut back by 8 bases and J by 4 bases. Germline lookup yields CDR1 MGHDK and CDR2 SYGVNS. The CDR3 length is 14 residues. CDR3 residues: CASHGTGGSTEAFF. In DNA, the CDR3 is TGTGCCAGCCACGGGACAGGGGGGAGCACTGAAGCTTTCTTT.

The chain carries TRBV19 and TRBJ2-7; 10 nucleotides match TRBD2. Germline trimming cut 2 bases from V and 1 base from J; bases unmatched to any gene: 8. CDR1 and CDR2 (germline): LNHDA, SQIVND (reference sequence). This CDR3 spans 17 amino acids. CDR3 coding DNA: TGTGCCAGTAGTATACCCGCATCTAGCGGGAGATCCTACGAGCAGTACTTC. Amino acids: CASSIPASSGRSYEQYF.

The chain recombines TRBV19 with TRBJ2-1, with D hard to call. Germline CDR1 LNHDA, CDR2 SQIVND (reference sequence). There are 13 residues in the CDR3. Trimming took 5 bases from V and 6 from J, leaving 11 bases between them. The CDR3 DNA sequence: TGTGCCAGTAGTGCGATATTACGCAATGAGCAGTTCTTC. It codes for CASSAILRNEQFF.

The rearrangement joins TRBV5-4 to TRBJ1-1; 9 bases line up with TRBD1. CDR1 SGHNT and CDR2 YYREEE come from the germline V gene (reference sequence). This CDR3 has 19 residues. V shed 3 bases, J shed 0 bases, and the junction held 15 bases outside the gene matches. CDR3 nucleotides: TGTGCCAGCAGCTCCCCACCGACAGGGGGTACGACCATGAACACTGAAGCTTTCTTT. Protein: CASSSPPTGGTTMNTEAFF.

J is TRBJ1-1 and V is TRBV28; tentatively, D is TRBD1 (6 bases). Trimming pared 5 bases from V and 1 base from J, leaving 14 bases between. The length of the CDR3 is 15 residues. CDR1 is MDHEN and CDR2 is SYDVKM in the germline V gene. The CDR3 here is CASSLGTGTNTEAFF. CDR3 DNA: TGTGCCAGCAGTCTCGGTACAGGGACGAACACTGAAGCTTTCTTT. The variable domain in full, completed from reference TRBV28 and TRBJ1-1, reads DVKVTQSSRYLVKRTGEKVFLECVQDMDHENMFWYRQDPGLGLRLIYFSYDVKMKEKGDIPEGYSVSREKKERFSLILESASTNQTSMYLCASSLGTGTNTEAFFGQGTRLTVV.

This clone turned up a few times. The V call is TRBV7-9, the J call TRBJ2-7; D is unresolved. The CDR3 covers 12 residues. The V and J ends lost 3 bases and 2 bases respectively, with 5 bases between them. The germline CDR1 and CDR2 sequences are SEHNR and FQNEAQ (reference sequence). In DNA, the CDR3 is TGTGCCAGCAGCTTCCAAACCTACGAGCAGTACTTC. This codes for CASSFQTYEQYF.

In DNA, the CDR3 is TGTGCCAGCTCACCCAGGGGGAACACTGAAGCTTTCTTT. Translated, it gives CASSPRGNTEAFF. The genes are TRBV18 and TRBJ1-1, with D tentatively TRBD1 (6 bases). V was shortened by 3 bases and J by 1 base, with 6 bases between the two germline ends. CDR3 length: 13 amino acids. Germline CDR1 is KGHSH and CDR2 is LQKENI.

The rearrangement joins TRBV19 to TRBJ1-5; possibly TRBD1 for D (6 bases). This CDR3 comprises 14 residues. V lost 5 bases to trimming and J lost 6 bases, with 14 bases between them. Germline V lookup: CDR1 LNHDA, CDR2 SQIVND (reference sequence). CDR3 in DNA: TGTGCCAGTAGTGGGAGCATAGGGGGTCAGCCCCAGCATTTT. Protein sequence: CASSGSIGGQPQHF.

This rearrangement joins TRBV20-1 to TRBJ2-5, with D uncertain. The CDR3 totals 11 residues. Germline CDR1 is DFQATT and CDR2 is SNEGSKA (reference sequence). CDR3 residues: CSNQRQETQYF. CDR3 coding DNA: TGCTCCAACCAGAGGCAAGAGACCCAGTACTTC.

This clone showed up just a few times. V and J are TRBV2 and TRBJ2-7; a possible D gene is TRBD2 (6 bases). V lost 7 bases to trimming and J lost 3 bases, with 16 bases between them. The CDR3 totals 14 residues. Per germline, CDR1 SNHLY and CDR2 FYNNEI. As DNA, the CDR3 is TGTGCCAGCAACGGGCGGGAACACGACTACGAGCAGTACTTC. It codes for CASNGREHDYEQYF.

The chain uses TRBV19 and TRBJ1-3, with D maybe TRBD1 (5 bases). The germline V gene encodes CDR1 LNHDA and CDR2 SQIVND (reference sequence). Trimming removed 7 bases from V and 4 bases from J, with 23 bases in between. This CDR3 has 17 residues. The CDR3 is CASTSLNRQRSGNTIYF. CDR3 sequence (DNA): TGTGCCAGTACCTCTCTTAATAGACAGAGATCCGGAAACACCATATATTTT.

The chain links TRBV28 to TRBJ1-5; D is ambiguous. Trimming pared 6 bases from V and 5 bases from J, leaving 5 bases between. The germline V gene encodes CDR1 MDHEN and CDR2 SYDVKM. This CDR3 contains 11 residues. The chain's CDR3 is CASRADQPQHF. CDR3 DNA: TGTGCCAGCAGGGCGGATCAGCCCCAGCATTTT.

The rearrangement links TRBV2 to TRBJ2-7, with TRBD1 as a possible D gene (5 bases). Germline V lookup: CDR1 SNHLY, CDR2 FYNNEI. There are 12 residues in the CDR3. The ends were cut back, 11 bases at V and 7 bases at J, with 18 bases in the middle. CDR3 DNA: TGTGCCGGACGGACACCCTTGGGGGAGCAGTACTTC. Its translation is CAGRTPLGEQYF.